These 31 T cell receptor beta chains share one sample of origin, sequenced in a study of shared clonotypes between healthy human individuals. Data came from immunoSEQ multiplex PCR; TCRdb stores just in-frame clones and leaves some out. The profile shows hundreds of thousands of clones, 90% to 96% of them singletons. What was sequenced was naive CD4+ T cells sorted from blood. Subset meaning: CD45RA+ positively selected. The receptors originated from a woman between 25 and 40 years old in good health.

This clone is a singleton in its sample. The chain links TRBV5-1 to TRBJ2-1, with D possibly TRBD2 on 5 matching bases. CDR3 length: 15 residues. Trimming left V 0 bases short and J 5 bases short, with 12 bases between. The V gene's germline CDR1 is SGHRS and CDR2 YFSETQ. The CDR3 here is CASSLAPGSDNEQFF. For the CDR3, the DNA is TGCGCCAGCAGCTTGGCCCCGGGGTCCGACAATGAGCAGTTCTTC.

This clone has only one observation. The rearrangement joins TRBV7-9 to TRBJ2-7, with D unresolved. CDR3 size: 14 residues. The germline V gene encodes CDR1 SEHNR and CDR2 FQNEAQ (reference sequence). V lost 5 bases, J lost 0 bases, and 11 bases lay in between. CDR3 sequence (DNA): TGTGCCAGCAGCCCCGGCAGTAGCTCCTACGAGCAGTACTTC. Its translation is CASSPGSSSYEQYF. Looking up the rest from reference TRBV7-9 and TRBJ2-7 gives the full variable domain: DTGVSQNPRHKITKRGQNVTFRCDPISEHNRLYWYRQTLGQGPEFLTYFQNEAQLEKSRLLSDRFSAERPKGSFSTLEIQRTEQGDSAMYLCASSPGSSSYEQYFGPGTRLTVT.

The chain joins TRBV30 to TRBJ1-4, with D unresolved. The CDR3 is made up of 15 amino acids. V lost 2 bases and J lost 2, with 12 bases in between. Germline CDR1 is GTSNPN and CDR2 is SVGIG (reference sequence). The CDR3 reads CAWSKRAGTNEKLFF. DNA of the CDR3: TGTGCCTGGAGTAAAAGGGCCGGCACTAATGAAAAACTGTTTTTT.

J is TRBJ2-5 and V is TRBV7-2; perhaps TRBD1 as D (6 bases). CDR1 SGHTA and CDR2 FQGNSA come from the germline V gene. Deletions cut 1 base from V and 3 bases from J, with 6 bases between. This CDR3 region has 13 residues. CDR3 nucleotide sequence: TGTGCCAGCAGCTTAGACAGGGAAGAGACCCAGTACTTC. The encoded protein is CASSLDREETQYF.

This chain connects TRBV7-9 to TRBJ1-1, with D uncertain. Germline loops: CDR1 SEHNR, CDR2 FQNEAQ (reference sequence). The CDR3 is 18 amino acids. V lost 4 bases and J 5 bases, leaving 26 bases between the germline ends. CDR3 region: CASSSLVYVSARRTEAFF. The CDR3 nucleotides are TGTGCCAGCAGCTCATTGGTATACGTATCGGCCCGGAGAACTGAAGCTTTCTTT.

This clone was seen more than once but under ten times. The sample holds other DNA sequences that translate to the same CDR3. The V and J genes are TRBV11-2 and TRBJ2-5; D unclear. The CDR3 runs to 11 residues. Trimming removed 1 base from V and 5 bases from J, with 2 bases in between. Germline V gene sequence: CDR1 SGHAT, CDR2 FQNNGV. The CDR3 nucleotides read TGTGCCAGCAGCTTAGGGGAGACCCAGTACTTC. Protein product: CASSLGETQYF.

This sequence joins TRBV21-1 and TRBJ2-4; TRBD1, the table's D call, lacks a check against the DNA. TRBV21-1 is a listed pseudogene. This CDR3 contains 17 residues. CDR3 residues: CASSPGGAILAKNIQYF. The DNA of the CDR3 is TGTGCCAGCAGCCCAGGGGGTGCAATCCTAGCCAAAAACATTCAGTACTTC.

The chain employs TRBV4-1 and TRBJ1-4; D is possibly TRBD1 (6 bases). This CDR3 is built from 16 residues. V was cut by 4 bases and J by 3 bases, with 15 bases left in between. The germline gives CDR1 MGHRA, CDR2 YSYEKL. The CDR3 DNA reads as TGCGCCAGCAGCCCCTTGAGGGGGGCCCCTAATGAAAAACTGTTTTTT. It yields the protein CASSPLRGAPNEKLFF.

In the case of this clone: Other DNA sequences in this specimen translate into the identical CDR3. The chain joins TRBV7-9 to TRBJ2-7; 11 positions agree with TRBD2. The V segment lost 4 bases and the J segment 4 bases; nucleotides outside the gene matches: 3. The germline V gene encodes CDR1 SEHNR and CDR2 FQNEAQ (reference sequence). The CDR3 has 14 amino acids. The CDR3 spells CASSSGLADYEQYF. The DNA of the CDR3 is TGTGCCAGCAGCTCGGGACTAGCGGATTACGAGCAGTACTTC. Full variable domain (remainder filled in from reference TRBV7-9 and TRBJ2-7): DTGVSQNPRHKITKRGQNVTFRCDPISEHNRLYWYRQTLGQGPEFLTYFQNEAQLEKSRLLSDRFSAERPKGSFSTLEIQRTEQGDSAMYLCASSSGLADYEQYFGPGTRLTVT.

The rearrangement uses TRBV10-3 and TRBJ2-1, with D possibly being TRBD2 (5 bases). The CDR3 runs 18 residues. V was cut by 0 bases and J by 3 bases, with 18 bases left in between. Germline assignment: CDR1 ENHRY and CDR2 SYGVKD. The CDR3 region is CAISESTVGTRDYNEQFF. The DNA for the CDR3 is TGTGCCATCAGTGAGTCAACGGTAGGAACTAGGGACTACAATGAGCAGTTCTTC.

The V and J genes are TRBV7-9 and TRBJ2-7, with D hard to call. Germline assignment: CDR1 SEHNR and CDR2 FQNEAQ (reference sequence). CDR3 length equals 12 residues. The V gene lost 5 bases and the J gene lost 1 base, with 6 bases spanning the gap. The CDR3 here is CASSRWSYEQYF. CDR3 DNA: TGTGCCAGCAGCCGTTGGTCCTACGAGCAGTACTTC. The full variable domain, its missing parts supplied by reference TRBV7-9 and TRBJ2-7, is DTGVSQNPRHKITKRGQNVTFRCDPISEHNRLYWYRQTLGQGPEFLTYFQNEAQLEKSRLLSDRFSAERPKGSFSTLEIQRTEQGDSAMYLCASSRWSYEQYFGPGTRLTVT.

The CDR3 DNA reads TGCAGCGTTGTACTTGCGAGCTCCTACAATGAGCAGTTCTTC. Translated: CSVVLASSYNEQFF. The chain has TRBV29-1 and TRBJ2-1, with unresolved D. The V end was cut by 4 bases, the J end by 0 bases, with 10 bases between. Germline V gene sequence: CDR1 SQVTM, CDR2 ANQGSEA. CDR3 size: 14 residues.

V gene TRBV28 combines with J gene TRBJ2-7, with D possibly being TRBD1 or TRBD2 (6 bases each). V lost 2 bases, J lost 3 bases, and 14 bases lay in between. The CDR3 has 15 residues. Germline lookup yields CDR1 MDHEN and CDR2 SYDVKM. The CDR3 loop reads CASSLGGRTIYEQYF. DNA of the CDR3: TGTGCCAGCAGTTTAGGGGGGCGGACGATCTACGAGCAGTACTTC.

The rearrangement joins TRBV11-3 to TRBJ2-1, with a possible D match to TRBD2 (5 bases). V lost 5 bases and J 3 bases, leaving 8 bases between the germline ends. The CDR3 has 13 amino acids. Germline lookup yields CDR1 SGHNT and CDR2 YENEEA. In DNA form, the CDR3 reads TGTGCCAGCAGCAGCGGCATCTACAATGAGCAGTTCTTC. Amino acids: CASSSGIYNEQFF.

The chain joins TRBV18 to TRBJ1-2, with unresolved D. CDR3 size: 13 residues. CDR1 is KGHSH and CDR2 is LQKENI in the germline V gene. The V end was cut by 3 bases, the J end by 3 bases, with 8 bases between. The CDR3 DNA is TGTGCCAGCTCACCGGAGGGTGACTATGGCTACACCTTC. Amino acids: CASSPEGDYGYTF.

The V and J genes are TRBV25-1 and TRBJ2-7, with no clear D. The CDR3 has 15 residues. Trimming pared 6 bases from V and 2 bases from J, leaving 17 bases between. Germline V CDR1 and CDR2: MGHDK, SYGVNS. In DNA form, the CDR3 reads TGTGCCAGCAGCGACACTGGACGGATGACCTACGAGCAGTACTTC. This encodes CASSDTGRMTYEQYF.

V is TRBV5-1 and J is TRBJ2-7; 8 nucleotides align to TRBD2. The trim removed 0 bases at V and 2 bases at J, leaving 4 bases unmatched. Germline values: CDR1 SGHRS, CDR2 YFSETQ. The CDR3 runs to 15 residues. The DNA of the CDR3 is TGCGCCAGCAGCTTGGCTAGCGGGTTAACCTACGAGCAGTACTTC. This encodes CASSLASGLTYEQYF.

The rearrangement joins TRBV2 to TRBJ2-4, with 9 bases matching TRBD1. Germline V gene data show CDR1 as SNHLY and CDR2 as FYNNEI. The CDR3 extends over 12 amino acids. With V trimmed by 8 bases and J by 9 bases, 5 bases remained unmatched. The CDR3 DNA sequence: TGTGCCAGCCGGGACAGGGCCCGCATTCAGTACTTC. It yields the protein CASRDRARIQYF.

This clone has only one observation. This rearrangement joins TRBV28 to TRBJ2-1; 12 bases are a match to TRBD2. Germline assignment: CDR1 MDHEN and CDR2 SYDVKM. This CDR3 region has 17 residues. Trimming cost V 4 bases and J 4 bases; bases outside gene matches: 8. The CDR3 loop reads CASSSSSSGRGYNEQFF. DNA for the CDR3: TGTGCCAGCAGTTCCTCCTCTAGCGGGAGGGGTTACAATGAGCAGTTCTTC.

This clone was seen a single time. V gene TRBV7-6 combines with J gene TRBJ2-4, with D perhaps matching TRBD2 (7 bases). V lost 5 bases and J 9 bases, leaving 14 bases between the germline ends. The CDR3 totals 13 residues. The V gene's germline CDR1 is SGHVS and CDR2 FNYEAQ. This CDR3 reads CASSPGGYGIQYF. In DNA form, the CDR3 reads TGTGCCAGCAGCCCGGGGGGCTATGGCATTCAGTACTTC.

This chain connects TRBV10-1 to TRBJ1-1; D gene uncertain. V was clipped by 2 bases and J by 1 base, with 11 bases between them. The CDR3 runs to 15 residues. Per the germline V gene, CDR1 is WNHNN and CDR2 is SYGVQD (reference sequence). The CDR3: CASSEGSAWNTEAFF. The DNA of the CDR3 is TGCGCCAGCAGTGAGGGTTCCGCGTGGAACACTGAAGCTTTCTTT.

The J gene is TRBJ1-5, the V gene TRBV19; 7 bases fit TRBD1. The CDR3 is 15 amino acids. Per the germline V gene, CDR1 is LNHDA and CDR2 is SQIVND (reference sequence). With V trimmed by 5 bases and J by 2 bases, 6 bases remained unmatched. The CDR3: CASSRQGEGNQPQHF. CDR3 bases: TGTGCCAGTAGTCGGCAGGGGGAAGGCAATCAGCCCCAGCATTTT.

This chain joins TRBV5-1 and TRBJ2-2, with 12 bases lining up with TRBD1. In germline, CDR1 is SGHRS, CDR2 YFSETQ. With 7 bases clipped from V and 5 bases from J, the junction kept 3 bases outside the gene matches. The CDR3 is made up of 14 amino acids. CDR3 nucleotide sequence: TGCGCCAGCGGGGGACAGGGGGCGACCGGGGAGCTGTTTTTT. As protein: CASGGQGATGELFF. Combining the CDR3 with reference TRBV5-1 and TRBJ2-2 gives the whole variable domain KAGVTQTPRYLIKTRGQQVTLSCSPISGHRSVSWYQQTPGQGLQFLFEYFSETQRNKGNFPGRFSGRQFSNSRSEMNVSTLELGDSALYLCASGGQGATGELFFGEGSRLTVL.

The J gene is TRBJ2-3, the V gene TRBV5-1; 7 bases are a match to TRBD1. Germline V CDR1 and CDR2: SGHRS, YFSETQ. V lost 8 bases and J lost 7; bases outside the gene matches: 16. The CDR3 has 15 amino acids. The CDR3 is CASRSSGTEANTQYF. The CDR3 DNA reads TGCGCCAGTAGAAGTTCCGGGACAGAGGCGAATACGCAGTATTTT. Looking up the rest from reference TRBV5-1 and TRBJ2-3 gives the full variable domain: KAGVTQTPRYLIKTRGQQVTLSCSPISGHRSVSWYQQTPGQGLQFLFEYFSETQRNKGNFPGRFSGRQFSNSRSEMNVSTLELGDSALYLCASRSSGTEANTQYFGPGTRLTVL.

V gene TRBV7-2 combines with J gene TRBJ2-1; 8 bases line up with TRBD1. The length of the CDR3 is 18 residues. In germline, CDR1 is SGHTA, CDR2 FQGNSA. V shed 5 bases and J 4 bases; nucleotides not matched to a gene: 16. This chain's CDR3 is CASSMDRDGVAIYNEQFF. CDR3 nucleotide sequence: TGTGCCAGCAGCATGGACAGGGACGGTGTCGCTATATACAATGAGCAGTTCTTC.

The V call is TRBV19, the J call TRBJ2-3; D may be TRBD2 (5 bases). Germline assignment: CDR1 LNHDA and CDR2 SQIVND (reference sequence). The CDR3 contains 15 residues. Between the trimmed V and J ends, which lost 5 bases and 0 bases, there was a span of 12 bases. CDR3 sequence reads: CASSPRTGSTDTQYF. CDR3 nucleotides: TGTGCCAGTAGTCCTCGGACGGGAAGCACAGATACGCAGTATTTT.

The gene calls are TRBV9 and TRBJ2-3, with 8 positions matching TRBD2. The CDR3 consists of 17 residues. The germline gives CDR1 SGDLS, CDR2 YYNGEE. Germline trimming cut 4 bases from V and 1 base from J; bases unmatched to any gene: 11. In DNA form, the CDR3 reads TGTGCCAGCAGCCCCCGGGGGGGGCATAGCGGCACAGATACGCAGTATTTT. Translated, it gives CASSPRGGHSGTDTQYF.

The chain couples TRBV2 to TRBJ1-4; no clear D. CDR1 is SNHLY, CDR2 FYNNEI, per germline. With 3 bases removed from V and 0 bases from J, the gap between germline ends came to 5 bases. This CDR3 is built from 14 residues. The chain's CDR3 is CASSEGATNEKLFF. The CDR3 coding sequence is TGTGCCAGCAGTGAGGGAGCAACTAATGAAAAACTGTTTTTT.

J is TRBJ2-7 and V is TRBV5-1, with D possibly being TRBD1 (6 bases). This CDR3 has 16 residues. Looked up from germline, CDR1 is SGHRS and CDR2 is YFSETQ. Trimming took off 2 bases at V and 4 bases at J, with 19 bases between the two ends. As DNA, the CDR3 is TGCGCCAGCAGCTTAACTCTTCACAGGGATTCTTACGAGCAGTACTTC. This gives the protein CASSLTLHRDSYEQYF.

As for this clone: At the DNA level, this CDR3 is encoded by other sequences in the same sample as well. The chain links TRBV9 to TRBJ2-7, with 12 bases fitting TRBD2. The CDR3 contains 15 residues. Germline values: CDR1 SGDLS, CDR2 YYNGEE. V shed 0 bases and J 5 bases; nucleotides not matched to a gene: 3. CDR3 nucleotides: TGTGCCAGCAGCGTAGGACTAGCGGGAGAGGACGAGCAGTACTTC. Translation: CASSVGLAGEDEQYF.

This rearrangement joins TRBV4-2 to TRBJ2-1; TRBD2 aligns across 11 bases. Germline CDR1 reads LGHNA; CDR2 reads YNFKEQ. CDR3 length equals 14 residues. The J segment lost 8 bases and the V segment lost 2 bases, leaving 2 bases of the junction unmatched. CDR3 bases: TGTGCCAGCAGCCAATTAGCGGGAGGGTATGAGCAGTTCTTC. Translated: CASSQLAGGYEQFF.